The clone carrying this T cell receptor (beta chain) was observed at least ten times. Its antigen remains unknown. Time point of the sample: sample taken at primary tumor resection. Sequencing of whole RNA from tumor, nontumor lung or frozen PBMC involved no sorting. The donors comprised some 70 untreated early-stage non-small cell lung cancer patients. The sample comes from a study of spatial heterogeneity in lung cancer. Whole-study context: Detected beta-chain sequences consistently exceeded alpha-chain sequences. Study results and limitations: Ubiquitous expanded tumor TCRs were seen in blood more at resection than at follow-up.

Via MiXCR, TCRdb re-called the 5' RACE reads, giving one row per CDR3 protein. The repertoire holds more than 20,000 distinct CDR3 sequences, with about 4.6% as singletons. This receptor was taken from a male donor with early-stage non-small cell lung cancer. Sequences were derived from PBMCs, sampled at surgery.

The CDR3 coding sequence is TGTGCCAGCACCACCCGGGAGAGTACTGAAGCTTTCTTT. Protein: CASTTRESTEAFF. The chain recombines TRBV12-3 or TRBV12-4 with TRBJ1-1; the D is unclear. The V end lost 7 bases, the J end lost 5 bases, and 14 bases lay between the germline ends. The CDR3 is made up of 13 amino acids.